The rows below give T cell receptor beta chains drawn from one sample of a study of untreated major depressive disorder. Assay used: immunoSEQ multiplex PCR; TCRdb lists only in-frame clones, some missing. The sample shows approximately 21,000 clones, about nine tenths of them seen only once. Input material: CD4+ T cells from PBMCs. The source of these receptors is a woman aged 40 to 55 in good health. CDR3s include the opening cysteine and the closing phenylalanine or tryptophan.

v_call cdr3_aa
TRBV29-1 CSVRYLTSGPYNEQFF
TRBV19 CASSENTGNYGYTF
TRBV7-2 CASSLAQGVRSPLHF
TRBV6-6 CASSPSTGPTEAFF
TRBV19 CASSIESAYNEQFF
TRBV7-9 CASSPVSGPWETQYF
TRBV6-5 CASSYSADTEAFF
TRBV27 CASGRMYNEQFF
TRBV29-1 CSVGGGTGSNQPQHF
TRBV19 CASRPGDRGEGQPQHF
TRBV19 CATKGAPPPYEQYF
TRBV14 CASSLLAGNTISYNEQFF
TRBV6-5 CASSTAENSPLHF
TRBV4-2 CASGGAGLLYEQYF
TRBV6-5 CASSYSLATGELFF
TRBV4-1 CASSHVDMGIVAGELFF
TRBV15 CATSRDLTEDYEQYF
TRBV27 CASSMGGLGNQPQHF
TRBV7-2 CASSLKLGQDTEAFF
TRBV10-3 CAISESPNEQFF
TRBV4-3 CASSQGYGGETQYF
TRBV15 CATSRDNTGRGYTF
TRBV28 CASSSSDSSSRYTF
TRBV10-2 CASSRTSANTGELFF
TRBV5-6 CASNRQGVQPQHF
TRBV5-1 CASSVGQETQYF
TRBV5-1 CASSLGSANTGELFF
TRBV29-1 CSVEDRLRISTDTQYF
TRBV29-1 CSVEDDPASTDTQYF
TRBV5-4 CASSSGLAGGYEQYF
TRBV27 CASSLSGGGILWNTGELFF
TRBV4-1 CASSRQGAGSGNEQFF
TRBV11-2 CASSQDRGNTGELFF
TRBV27 CARGAGLGKNIQYF
TRBV28 CASSPNGVQPQHF